This section outlines one TCR beta chain sequence together with its context. What it binds is not known. Using RNA transcripts as the source, TCR beta CDR3 regions were amplified. First-round RT-PCR with HTBI primers amplified the TCR CDR3 region. Each CDR3 protein gets one entry after TCRdb re-called the multiplex PCR reads with MiXCR. The repertoire includes hundreds of thousands of distinct CDR3 sequences, about 38% of them detected once, and 8.9% sits in the top ten. The CDR3 contains 15 residues. Germline assignment: CDR1 SGHRS and CDR2 YFSETQ. V shed 4 bases and J shed 3 bases, with 13 bases lying between them. The data stem from a study of T cells in Graves' hyperthyroidism and ophthalmopathy. Study-wide results and caveats: Among thyroid clonotypes expanded above 0.001, most also appeared in blood.

The sequenced sample consisted of blood. The V gene is TRBV5-1, the J gene TRBJ2-2; D is perhaps TRBD1 (5 bases). This sequence originates from a man between 18 and 35 years old with Graves' hyperthyroidism. DNA for the CDR3: TGCGCCAGCAGCCGGTCGCAGGGTGACACCGGGGAGCTGTTTTTT. Translated, it gives CASSRSQGDTGELFF.